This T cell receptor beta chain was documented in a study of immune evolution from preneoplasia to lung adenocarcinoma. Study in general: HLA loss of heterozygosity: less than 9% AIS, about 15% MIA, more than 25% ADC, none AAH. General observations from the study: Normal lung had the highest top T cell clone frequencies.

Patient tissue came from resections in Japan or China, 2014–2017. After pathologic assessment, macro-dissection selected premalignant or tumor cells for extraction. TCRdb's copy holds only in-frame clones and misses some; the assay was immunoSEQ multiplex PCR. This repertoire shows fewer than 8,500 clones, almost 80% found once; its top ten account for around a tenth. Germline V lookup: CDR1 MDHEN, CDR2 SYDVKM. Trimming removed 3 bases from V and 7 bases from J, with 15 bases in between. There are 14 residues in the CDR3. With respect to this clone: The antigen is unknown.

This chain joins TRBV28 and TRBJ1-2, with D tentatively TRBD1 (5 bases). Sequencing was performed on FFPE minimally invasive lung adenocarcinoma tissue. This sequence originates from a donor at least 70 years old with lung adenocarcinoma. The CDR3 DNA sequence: TGTGCCAGCAGTTTCCGTACAGGTCGGGGTGGCTACACCTTC. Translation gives CASSFRTGRGGYTF.